This TCR beta chain came from a study of PD-1 blockade in classical Hodgkin lymphoma. General study findings and limits: A reduction in baseline TCR diversity was reportedly seen in newly diagnosed patients relative to healthy donors.

With V trimmed by 1 base and J by 4 bases, 6 bases remained unmatched. CDR1 and CDR2 (germline): LGHNA, YNFKEQ. There are 15 residues in the CDR3. Comment on this clone: Its cognate antigen is unknown.

This table comes from immunoSEQ multiplex PCR, and its TCRdb copy is limited to in-frame clones, with some not included. Here the sample spans 15,000 to 25,000 clones, approximately 82% being singletons. Documented time point: newly diagnosed, previously untreated cHL patient sample. Magnetic depletion of unwanted cells isolated CD4+ T cells from thawed PBMCs. Comparators were PBMCs taken from newly diagnosed, untreated classical Hodgkin lymphoma. Material: CD4+ T cells from blood. The chain is built from TRBV4-2 and TRBJ2-7; 8 bases align to TRBD2. The clonotype was recovered from a human donor with classical Hodgkin lymphoma. For the CDR3, the DNA is TGTGCCAGCAGCCAAGCTGGGACTAGAGATTACGAGCAGTACTTC. This encodes CASSQAGTRDYEQYF.